This T cell receptor (beta chain) was sequenced in a study of T-cell reconstitution after alpha-beta-depleted transplantation in children. Study-wide findings and caveats: Reported findings indicate that, about two months after transplant, alpha-beta T cells came from several hundred expanded clones, which were derived from non-depleted graft cells.

The sample holds many counts of this clonotype. Its matching antigen is unknown. This sample's TCRbeta library carried unique molecular identifier barcodes. From the PCR reads, TCRdb called clonotypes with MiXCR, one entry per CDR3 protein. The sample records more than 200,000 distinct CDR3 sequences, roughly 23% being singletons. This CDR3 is 14 amino acids long. Trimming removed 4 bases at V and 3 bases at J, with 13 bases between. Germline-derived CDR1 and CDR2 are MDHEN and SYDVKM. This clonotype originated in a girl aged 2 to 9 with Fanconi anemia, due to receive a stem cell transplant. V and J are TRBV28 and TRBJ2-7; tentatively, D is TRBD1 or TRBD2 (5 bases each). Sequencing was performed on PBMCs, taken before TCRalphabeta/CD19-depleted stem cell transplant. The CDR3 region is CASSSRDGYYEQYF. The CDR3 coding sequence is TGTGCCAGCAGTTCTAGGGACGGTTACTACGAGCAGTACTTC. Full variable domain (missing parts from reference TRBV28 and TRBJ2-7): DVKVTQSSRYLVKRTGEKVFLECVQDMDHENMFWYRQDPGLGLRLIYFSYDVKMKEKGDIPEGYSVSREKKERFSLILESASTNQTSMYLCASSSRDGYYEQYFGPGTRLTVT.